The clone carrying this TCR beta chain was counted a few times. Its target is unknown. Quantitative 5'-RACE with molecular barcodes generated TCR beta libraries. TCRdb passed the 5' RACE reads through MiXCR, listing each CDR3 protein once. The sample holds 800,000 to 900,000 distinct CDR3 sequences; 12% are singletons and the top ten take 0.45% to 0.6%. This sample is drawn from a study of CD8 T cells in ankylosing spondylitis. Germline loops: CDR1 MNHEY, CDR2 SVGAGI. This CDR3 region has 14 residues. Trimming cost V 2 bases and J 0 bases, with 8 bases left between them. Findings and limits, study-wide: From matched ankylosing spondylitis synovial fluid, disease-linked clones were reportedly recovered at significantly enriched levels. A motif in TCR beta, a set of under ten highly homologous variants, appeared characteristic of ankylosing spondylitis blood. Disease-linked clones bore a CD8+ phenotype and were relatively rare in peripheral blood.

The sample was blood, either unsorted or a sorted T cell fraction (not recorded which). The receptor comes from a male donor with ankylosing spondylitis. J is TRBJ2-7 and V is TRBV6-5, with D unclear. CDR3 sequence reads: CASSYNARSYEQYF. CDR3 sequence (DNA): TGTGCCAGCAGTTACAATGCCCGCTCCTACGAGCAGTACTTC.